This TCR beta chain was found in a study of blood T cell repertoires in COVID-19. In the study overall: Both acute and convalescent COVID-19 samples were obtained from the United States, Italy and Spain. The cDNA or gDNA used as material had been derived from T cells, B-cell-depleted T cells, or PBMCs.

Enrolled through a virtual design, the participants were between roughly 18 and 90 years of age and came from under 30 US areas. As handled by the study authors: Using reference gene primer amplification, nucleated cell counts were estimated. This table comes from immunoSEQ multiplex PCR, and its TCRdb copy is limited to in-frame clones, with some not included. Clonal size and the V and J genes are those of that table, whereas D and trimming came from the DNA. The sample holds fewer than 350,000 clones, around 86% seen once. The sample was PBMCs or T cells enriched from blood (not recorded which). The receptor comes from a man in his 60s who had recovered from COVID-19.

The CDR3 nucleotides are TGTGCCAGCAGCCGGACCGCGGGCCTTCGCAATCAGCCCCAGCATTTT. The encoded protein is CASSRTAGLRNQPQHF. J is TRBJ1-5 and V is TRBV5-5; D gene uncertain. The CDR3 contains 16 residues. Trimming removed 4 bases at V and 2 bases at J, with 16 bases between. In germline, CDR1 is SGHKS, CDR2 YYEKEE (reference sequence).